Listed below are T cell receptor beta chains from one sample, sequenced in a study of blood T cells in healthy people across ages. Each CDR3 protein gets one entry after TCRdb re-called the 5' RACE reads with MiXCR. The sample consists of roughly 680,000 distinct CDR3 sequences, about half of them appearing once. Sequences were obtained from blood. These TCRs come from a woman in her sixties in good health. The CDR3 runs from the conserved cysteine through the conserved F or W. Fields, in order: D gene, clone size, V gene, J gene, CDR3 protein, CDR3 DNA. D genes are given only for firm matches. Rows may omit the clone size; those that give it use once, few, many or a size class.

TRBD1	.	TRBV4-2	TRBJ2-1	CASSQVTGDNEQFF	TGTGCCAGCAGCCAGGTAACAGGGGACAATGAGCAGTTCTTC
.	few	TRBV7-2	TRBJ1-6	CASSQLSYNSPLHF	TGTGCCAGCAGCCAACTCTCCTATAATTCACCCCTCCACTTT
TRBD1	.	TRBV6-1	TRBJ2-3	CASWTGLTDTQYF	TGTGCCAGTTGGACAGGGCTCACAGATACGCAGTATTTT
.	few	TRBV10-3	TRBJ2-7	CAISHRGEESEQYF	TGTGCCATCAGTCACCGAGGGGAGGAGAGCGAGCAGTACTTC
.	.	TRBV6-1	TRBJ2-7	CASIDVPYHEQYF	TGTGCCAGCATAGACGTTCCCTACCACGAGCAGTACTTC
TRBD2	few	TRBV20-1	TRBJ2-5	CSASVLAGYGTQYF	TGCAGTGCTAGTGTCCTAGCGGGATATGGGACCCAGTACTTC
.	few	TRBV12-3/TRBV12-4	TRBJ2-7	CASSLEGRYEQYF	TGTGCCAGCAGTTTAGAAGGGCGCTACGAGCAGTACTTC
.	few	TRBV29-1	TRBJ2-5	CSEEKDRRYF	TGCAGCGAAGAGAAGGACAGAAGGTACTTC
.	few	TRBV7-9	TRBJ2-1	CASSLGGGRAEDEQFF	TGTGCCAGCAGCTTAGGAGGGGGGAGGGCCGAGGATGAGCAGTTCTTC
.	.	TRBV12-3/TRBV12-4	TRBJ1-2	CASSLGALYYGYTF	TGTGCCAGCAGTTTAGGGGCACTGTATTATGGCTACACCTTC
TRBD2	.	TRBV20-1	TRBJ2-1	CSASGTRRDNEQFF	TGCAGTGCTAGCGGGACTAGACGAGACAATGAGCAGTTCTTC
.	.	TRBV7-9	TRBJ2-1	CASSLARGLGNEQFF	TGTGCCAGCAGCTTAGCGCGGGGTTTAGGAAATGAGCAGTTCTTC
.	.	TRBV5-1	TRBJ2-3	CASSLDRDAQYF	TGCGCCAGCAGCTTGGACAGGGACGCGCAGTATTTT
.	few	TRBV5-1	TRBJ1-2	CASSLDQYGGYTF	TGCGCCAGCAGCTTGGATCAGTATGGTGGCTACACCTTC
.	.	TRBV5-5	TRBJ2-1	CASSMDMEDKQFF	TGTGCCAGCAGCATGGACATGGAGGATAAGCAGTTCTTC
.	.	TRBV5-1	TRBJ2-5	CASSPSHKETQYF	TGCGCCAGCAGCCCGTCCCACAAAGAGACCCAGTACTTC
.	.	TRBV6-6	TRBJ2-7	CASSYSNARGYEQYF	TGTGCCAGCAGTTACTCGAACGCCAGGGGATACGAGCAGTACTTC
.	.	TRBV6-5	TRBJ2-3	CASDEGRTDTQYF	TGTGCCAGCGATGAAGGCCGCACAGATACGCAGTATTTT
.	.	TRBV3-1	TRBJ2-4	CASSQRVAKNIQYF	TGTGCCAGCAGCCAAAGGGTGGCCAAAAACATTCAGTACTTC
TRBD2	.	TRBV30	TRBJ2-3	CAWRIAGGPDTQYF	TGTGCCTGGAGGATAGCGGGAGGGCCCGATACGCAGTATTTT
TRBD2	.	TRBV20-1	TRBJ2-1	CMIRGGSNNEQFF	TGCATGATTAGGGGCGGGAGCAACAATGAGCAGTTCTTC
.	.	TRBV27	TRBJ1-5	CASGIDGAEGNQPQHF	TGTGCCAGCGGAATAGACGGGGCGGAGGGCAATCAGCCCCAGCATTTT
TRBD2	few	TRBV11-2	TRBJ2-1	CASSELAEGNEQFF	TGTGCCAGCAGCGAACTAGCGGAGGGCAATGAGCAGTTCTTC
TRBD2	.	TRBV6-2/TRBV6-3	TRBJ2-1	CASSYTSGRAYNEQFF	TGTGCCAGCAGTTACACTAGCGGGAGAGCCTACAATGAGCAGTTCTTC
TRBD1	many	TRBV29-1	TRBJ2-7	CSARDRVSYEQYF	TGCAGCGCCCGGGACAGGGTCTCCTACGAGCAGTACTTC
.	few	TRBV28	TRBJ2-7	CASSLMGDSLLTYEQYF	TGTGCCAGCAGTTTGATGGGGGATTCCCTTTTAACCTACGAGCAGTACTTC
TRBD2	.	TRBV27	TRBJ2-3	CASTRLAGGVGTQYF	TGTGCCAGCACCAGACTAGCGGGGGGGGTTGGTACGCAGTATTTT
.	few	TRBV7-9	TRBJ2-1	CASQDSSYNEQFF	TGTGCCAGCCAGGACTCCTCCTACAATGAGCAGTTCTTC
.	.	TRBV29-1	TRBJ2-3	CSVSNTDTQYF	TGCAGCGTGTCAAACACAGATACGCAGTATTTT
.	.	TRBV20-1	TRBJ2-5	CSARDPATSSQETQYF	TGCAGTGCTAGAGATCCCGCCACTAGCAGCCAAGAGACCCAGTACTTC
.	.	TRBV24-1	TRBJ1-5	CATSDTAYQPQHF	TGTGCCACCAGTGATACGGCTTATCAGCCCCAGCATTTT
TRBD1	few	TRBV5-5	TRBJ1-2	CASSLVGTGARGYTF	TGTGCCAGCAGCTTGGTGGGGACAGGGGCTCGCGGCTACACCTTC
TRBD2	.	TRBV5-5	TRBJ2-5	CASTWGSGSNGETQYF	TGTGCCAGCACCTGGGGCAGCGGGAGTAATGGAGAGACCCAGTACTTC
TRBD2	.	TRBV2	TRBJ2-5	CASVNDGRERQYF	TGTGCCAGCGTAAACGATGGGCGGGAGAGACAGTACTTC
.	.	TRBV20-1	TRBJ1-3	CSAKPGQWGNTIYF	TGCAGTGCTAAACCCGGACAGTGGGGAAACACCATATATTTT
.	few	TRBV9	TRBJ1-3	CASSVGTTGNTIYF	TGTGCCAGCAGCGTCGGGACGACTGGAAACACCATATATTTT
TRBD2	few	TRBV4-3	TRBJ2-7	CASSQEGGSGRAYEQYF	TGCGCCAGCAGCCAAGAAGGAGGAAGCGGGAGGGCCTACGAGCAGTACTTC
.	once	TRBV20-1	TRBJ1-4	CSARPLYNEKLFF	TGCAGTGCTAGGCCATTATATAATGAAAAACTGTTTTTT
.	many	TRBV29-1	TRBJ2-7	CSVESPYEQYF	TGCAGCGTTGAATCCCCCTACGAGCAGTACTTC
TRBD2	.	TRBV12-3/TRBV12-4	TRBJ2-2	CASTTGGNTGELFF	TGTGCCAGCACCACGGGAGGGAACACCGGGGAGCTGTTTTTT
.	.	TRBV7-2	TRBJ2-1	CASSRSAVGHLYNEQFF	TGTGCCAGCAGCCGGTCGGCAGTTGGTCACCTCTACAATGAGCAGTTCTTC
TRBD1	.	TRBV5-1	TRBJ1-4	CASSQGTGNEKLFF	TGCGCCAGCAGCCAAGGGACAGGGAATGAAAAACTGTTTTTT
.	.	TRBV20-1	TRBJ2-7	CSASGPGGAYEQYF	TGCAGTGCCTCGGGACCGGGCGGAGCCTACGAGCAGTACTTC
TRBD2	few	TRBV18	TRBJ2-7	CASSPPGLAGVYEQYF	TGTGCCAGCTCACCACCGGGACTAGCGGGAGTCTACGAGCAGTACTTC
TRBD1	.	TRBV4-3	TRBJ2-7	CASSQDTAGGIYEQYF	TGCGCCAGCAGCCAAGATACGGCAGGGGGCATCTACGAGCAGTACTTC
TRBD2	few	TRBV29-1	TRBJ2-2	CSVASGSNSGELFF	TGCAGCGTTGCCAGCGGGAGTAATAGCGGGGAGCTGTTTTTT
.	.	TRBV20-1	TRBJ2-1	CRGEDYVGSEQFF	TGCAGGGGGGAAGACTATGTGGGAAGTGAGCAGTTCTTC
.	.	TRBV7-9	TRBJ1-1	CASSYQLKLNTEAFF	TGTGCCAGCAGTTACCAGTTGAAGTTGAACACTGAAGCTTTCTTT
.	.	TRBV20-1	TRBJ1-1	CSARDLSPGRAAFF	TGCAGTGCTAGAGATCTGTCCCCCGGGCGAGCGGCTTTCTTT
.	.	TRBV20-1	TRBJ2-3	CSAPQGSLGPDTQYF	TGCAGTGCCCCACAGGGCAGCCTTGGACCAGATACGCAGTATTTT
TRBD1	.	TRBV7-8	TRBJ2-4	CASSPDRGDIQYF	TGTGCCAGCAGCCCAGACAGGGGCGACATTCAGTACTTC
.	.	TRBV24-1	TRBJ2-3	CATRKGSDTQYF	TGTGCCACCAGAAAGGGGTCAGATACGCAGTATTTT
TRBD2	.	TRBV29-1	TRBJ2-1	CSVVSGGDGYGEQFF	TGCAGCGTGGTTAGCGGGGGAGACGGTTATGGTGAGCAGTTCTTC
TRBD2	.	TRBV5-6	TRBJ2-1	CASSLGLYYNEQFF	TGTGCCAGCAGCCTGGGACTATACTACAATGAGCAGTTCTTC
.	few	TRBV7-9	TRBJ2-1	CASSPVLANEQFF	TGTGCCAGCAGCCCGGTACTAGCAAATGAGCAGTTCTTC
TRBD2	few	TRBV7-2	TRBJ2-5	CASSPDSGRARETQYF	TGTGCCAGCAGCCCCGATAGCGGGAGGGCCCGCGAGACCCAGTACTTC
TRBD2	many	TRBV2	TRBJ2-5	CASSLTGGQETQYF	TGTGCCAGCAGTCTCACGGGAGGCCAAGAGACCCAGTACTTC
.	.	TRBV11-3	TRBJ2-1	CASSLMSTGGYYNEQFF	TGTGCCAGCAGCTTAATGTCGACCGGAGGGTACTACAATGAGCAGTTCTTC